The clone carrying this T cell receptor beta chain was observed a single time. Its antigen is unidentified. Trimming shortened V by 4 bases and J by 5 bases, and 9 bases separated the two germline ends. Germline CDR1 reads LNHDA; CDR2 reads SQIVND (reference sequence). This CDR3 spans 13 amino acids. Positive magnetic bead selection was used to isolate CD4+ and CD8+ cells; purity was checked by flow cytometry. These data originate in a study of somatic mutations in cytotoxic T cells in rheumatoid arthritis. Points from the study as a whole: No correction for multiple comparisons was applied to the slight TRBV07 underrepresentation in rheumatoid arthritis patients. No antigen targets were known for the expanded CD8+ clones.

Using immunoSEQ multiplex PCR, the repertoire was profiled, and TCRdb retains in-frame clones only, with some absent. The sample includes 12,000 or so clones, about four fifths of them seen just once. The gene calls are TRBV19 and TRBJ1-5, with D possibly being TRBD1 (5 bases). Sequencing was carried out using CD8+ T cells sorted from blood. This receptor was taken from a woman aged 60-75 years in good health. CDR3 coding DNA: TGTGCCAGTAGTACAGGGTTGCATCAGCCCCAGCATTTT. It specifies CASSTGLHQPQHF.